The clone carrying this T cell receptor (beta chain) was counted a single time. Generated by immunoSEQ multiplex PCR, the TCRdb table keeps only in-frame clones and is missing some. This repertoire shows fewer than 450,000 clones, 87% found once; its top ten account for under 6.5%. This specimen comes from a study of blood T cell repertoires in COVID-19. Whole-study context: Italy, Spain and the United States were the sources of the convalescent and acute COVID-19 samples. PBMCs, B-cell-depleted T cells, or T cells were the source of the cDNA or gDNA that made up the material.

Trimming left V 0 bases short and J 1 base short, with 6 bases between. Germline CDR1 SGDLS, CDR2 YYNGEE. This CDR3 region has 14 residues. Seattle researchers signed up patients amid active infection and tracked them longitudinally. Specimen: peripheral blood. This TCR derives from a woman between 50 and 59 years old with COVID-19, enrolled during active disease. The V and J genes are TRBV9 and TRBJ2-3; tentative D call: TRBD1 (6 bases). CDR3: CASSVGGRTDTQYF. CDR3 nucleotides: TGTGCCAGCAGCGTAGGGGGGCGCACAGATACGCAGTATTTT.